The TCR beta chain described here comes from a study of CD8+ T cells in alopecia areata. In germline, CDR1 is MDHEN, CDR2 SYDVKM. Losses at the gene ends were 2 bases for V and 5 bases for J; bases not matched to a gene: 5. This CDR3 spans 15 amino acids. This clone was observed many times. RNA, once extracted, was reverse transcribed into cDNA for use as the sequencing template. The repertoire was sequenced with immunoSEQ multiplex PCR; TCRdb's copy has only in-frame clones and lacks some. The profile shows 95,000 to 110,000 clones, roughly 53% of them singletons. Input material: CD4+ T cells sorted from blood. The chain carries TRBV28 and TRBJ2-5; 10 positions agree with TRBD1. This clonotype was obtained from a human donor in good health. CDR3 DNA sequence: TGTGCCAGCAGTTTAGACAGGGGGCGCCTGGAGACCCAGTACTTC. This gives the protein CASSLDRGRLETQYF.